This entry lists 29 T cell receptor beta chains sequenced from one sample in a study of cytomegalovirus exposure and HLA in healthy donors. A multiplex PCR was run with 60 Vbeta primers and 13 Jbeta primers. Only in-frame clones appear in the TCRdb table, and some are missing; sequencing was by immunoSEQ multiplex PCR. The sample consists of 150,000 to 200,000 clones, 60% to 80% of them appearing once. Sequenced sample: PBMCs. These receptor sequences come from a woman in her fifties or sixties in good health and CMV-seropositive.

The chain couples TRBV30 to TRBJ1-3; D call uncertain. Germline values: CDR1 GTSNPN, CDR2 SVGIG (reference sequence). Trimming cost V 2 bases and J 1 base, with 9 bases left between them. This CDR3 is built from 14 residues. The CDR3 nucleotides read TGTGCCTGGAGTTCCGGGATGTCTGGAAACACCATATATTTT. This translates into CAWSSGMSGNTIYF. The whole variable domain, filled in from reference TRBV30 and TRBJ1-3, reads SQTIHQWPATLVQPVGSPLSLECTVEGTSNPNLYWYRQAAGRGLQLLFYSVGIGQISSEVPQNLSASRPQDRQFILSSKKLLLSDSGFYLCAWSSGMSGNTIYFGEGSWLTVV.

The rearrangement joins TRBV11-2 to TRBJ1-5, with D unresolved. Trimming took off 1 base at V and 7 bases at J, with 8 bases between the two ends. Germline assignment: CDR1 SGHAT and CDR2 FQNNGV. The CDR3 sequence is 13 residues long. The CDR3 sequence: CASSLAEGQPQHF. The CDR3, as DNA: TGTGCCAGCAGCTTAGCCGAGGGACAGCCCCAGCATTTT.

This chain joins TRBV7-6 and TRBJ2-1, with D tentatively TRBD1 (6 bases). This CDR3 is 14 amino acids long. The V end was cut by 4 bases, the J end by 5 bases, with 12 bases between. Looked up from germline, CDR1 is SGHVS and CDR2 is FNYEAQ. CDR3 nucleotide sequence: TGTGCCAGCAGCTACAGGGATGGGGACAATGAGCAGTTCTTC. This translates into CASSYRDGDNEQFF. Full variable domain (missing parts from reference TRBV7-6 and TRBJ2-1): GAGVSQSPRYKVTKRGQDVALRCDPISGHVSLYWYRQALGQGPEFLTYFNYEAQQDKSGLPNDRFSAERPEGSISTLTIQRTEQRDSAMYRCASSYRDGDNEQFFGPGTRLTVL.

The CDR3: CASSVGLAGSTGELFF. The CDR3 DNA follows: TGTGCCAGCAGCGTAGGACTAGCGGGAAGTACCGGGGAGCTGTTTTTT. The J gene is TRBJ2-2, the V gene TRBV9; TRBD2 aligns across 11 bases. The CDR3 contains 16 residues. CDR1 SGDLS and CDR2 YYNGEE come from the germline V gene. V was pared by 0 bases and J by 5 bases, with 3 bases of the junction left unmatched.

This chain uses TRBV7-9 with TRBJ1-2; 7 bases line up with TRBD1. Germline lookup yields CDR1 SEHNR and CDR2 FQNEAQ (reference sequence). This CDR3 has 13 residues. Germline trimming cut 4 bases from V and 8 bases from J; bases unmatched to any gene: 7. CDR3 DNA: TGTGCCAGCAGCTCGACAGGGCGGAGAGGCTACACCTTC. This codes for CASSSTGRRGYTF.

The chain has TRBV25-1 and TRBJ2-7, with 11 bases identical to TRBD2. Germline lookup yields CDR1 MGHDK and CDR2 SYGVNS. With 4 bases clipped from V and 3 bases from J, the junction kept 11 bases outside the gene matches. The CDR3 runs to 17 residues. The CDR3 coding sequence is TGTGCCAGCAGTGCTCCCTCAACTAGCGGGGGACTCTACGAGCAGTACTTC. Amino acid sequence: CASSAPSTSGGLYEQYF.

The chain has TRBV7-9 and TRBJ2-5; TRBD2 matches at 8 bases. The V and J ends lost 4 bases and 11 bases, in that order; junction bases with no gene match: 6. The length of the CDR3 is 12 residues. The germline CDR1 and CDR2 sequences are SEHNR and FQNEAQ (reference sequence). The CDR3 spells CASSSGGFHQYF. DNA of the CDR3: TGTGCCAGCAGCTCGGGGGGGTTCCATCAGTACTTC.

The chain has TRBV9 and TRBJ1-4; D is undetermined. The V end was cut by 3 bases, the J end by 5 bases, with 11 bases between. There are 14 residues in the CDR3. CDR1 is SGDLS, CDR2 YYNGEE, per germline. The CDR3 loop is CASSAGSFNEKLFF. DNA of the CDR3: TGTGCCAGCAGCGCGGGGTCCTTCAATGAAAAACTGTTTTTT.

V usage is TRBV18 and J usage is TRBJ1-5; weak D call: TRBD1 (6 bases). V lost 3 bases to trimming and J lost 4 bases, with 16 bases between them. Per the germline V gene, CDR1 is KGHSH and CDR2 is LQKENI. The CDR3 sequence is 16 residues long. The DNA for the CDR3 is TGTGCCAGCTCACCGGGTCAGGGGAGCATGAATCAGCCCCAGCATTTT. Its translation is CASSPGQGSMNQPQHF.

The chain recombines TRBV2 with TRBJ1-1; D is perhaps TRBD1 (6 bases). CDR1 is SNHLY and CDR2 is FYNNEI in the germline V gene. This CDR3 is built from 15 residues. V lost 8 bases, J lost 5 bases, and 21 bases lay in between. CDR3: CASERGGRGNTEAFF. CDR3 nucleotide sequence: TGTGCCAGCGAACGGGGGGGGCGCGGGAATACTGAAGCTTTCTTT.

Regarding this clone: Other DNA sequences of this sample code for an identical CDR3. The V and J genes are TRBV5-1 and TRBJ1-6; 7 nucleotides line up with TRBD1. The germline CDR1 and CDR2 sequences are SGHRS and YFSETQ. J gave up 10 bases and V 4 bases, and 11 bases lay outside the gene matches. CDR3 length: 15 amino acids. The CDR3: CASSQKTGYESPLHF. The DNA of the CDR3 is TGCGCCAGCAGCCAAAAGACAGGGTATGAATCACCCCTCCACTTT.

This chain links TRBV5-1 with TRBJ1-2, with a tentative D call TRBD1 (5 bases). This CDR3 comprises 13 residues. CDR1 is SGHRS, CDR2 YFSETQ, per germline. V gave up 5 bases and J gave up 5 bases, with 13 bases separating them. The CDR3 nucleotides are TGCGCCAGCAGGGACATCTCCGCTTATGGCTACACCTTC. This gives the protein CASRDISAYGYTF.

This chain connects TRBV5-8 to TRBJ2-3; a weak D match, TRBD2 (5 bases). Germline loops: CDR1 SGHTS, CDR2 YDEGEE. This CDR3 region has 11 residues. Trimming removed 2 bases from V and 11 bases from J, with 9 bases in between. CDR3 DNA: TGTGCCAGCAGCTTCGGGGAGAAGCAGTATTTT. As protein: CASSFGEKQYF. Full variable domain (missing parts from reference TRBV5-8 and TRBJ2-3): EAGVTQSPTHLIKTRGQQATLRCSPISGHTSVYWYQQALGLGLQFLLWYDEGEERNRGNFPPRFSGRQFPNYSSELNVNALELEDSALYLCASSFGEKQYFGPGTRLTVL.

V usage is TRBV2 and J usage is TRBJ2-7; D not resolved. The V gene lost 5 bases and the J gene lost 3 bases, with 8 bases spanning the gap. The CDR3 has 12 amino acids. Germline CDR1 and CDR2: SNHLY and FYNNEI. In DNA form, the CDR3 reads TGTGCCAGCAGTCCTACGTACTACGAGCAGTACTTC. It encodes CASSPTYYEQYF. The full variable domain, rest sourced from reference TRBV2 and TRBJ2-7, is EPEVTQTPSHQVTQMGQEVILRCVPISNHLYFYWYRQILGQKVEFLVSFYNNEISEKSEIFDDQFSVERPDGSNFTLKIRSTKLEDSAMYFCASSPTYYEQYFGPGTRLTVT.

V is TRBV9 and J is TRBJ2-3; 7 bases are a match to TRBD1. The ends lost 3 bases at V and 2 bases at J; junction bases unmatched: 3. In germline, CDR1 is SGDLS, CDR2 YYNGEE. This CDR3 is built from 14 residues. CDR3 in DNA: TGTGCCAGCAGCGCGACAGGGCCCACAGATACGCAGTATTTT. Translating it yields CASSATGPTDTQYF.

V and J are TRBV18 and TRBJ2-7; 7 bases match TRBD1. Looked up from germline, CDR1 is KGHSH and CDR2 is LQKENI. The CDR3 extends over 13 amino acids. The V and J ends lost 6 bases and 2 bases, in that order; junction bases with no gene match: 4. CDR3 nucleotide sequence: TGTGCCAGCTCCGTTACAGGGGCCTACGAGCAGTACTTC. Residues: CASSVTGAYEQYF.

This chain uses TRBV4-1 with TRBJ2-2; the match to TRBD1 covers 8 bases. Germline V gives CDR1 MGHRA, CDR2 YSYEKL. V shed 4 bases, J shed 0 bases, and the junction held 7 bases outside the gene matches. CDR3 length: 17 residues. The CDR3 loop reads CASSLASGQANTGELFF. The CDR3 DNA follows: TGCGCCAGCAGCCTAGCCTCGGGACAGGCGAACACCGGGGAGCTGTTTTTT.

V gene TRBV19 combines with J gene TRBJ2-1; D gene uncertain. Deletions cut 5 bases from V and 2 bases from J, with 4 bases between. The CDR3 loop spans 12 amino acids. CDR1 is LNHDA, CDR2 SQIVND, per germline (reference sequence). Written as DNA, the CDR3 is TGTGCCAGTAGTCTTCCCTACAATGAGCAGTTCTTC. It yields the protein CASSLPYNEQFF.

V and J are TRBV30 and TRBJ2-7, with TRBD1 matching 9 bases. Germline trimming cut 2 bases from V and 4 bases from J; bases unmatched to any gene: 6. The germline gives CDR1 GTSNPN, CDR2 SVGIG (reference sequence). The CDR3 runs to 14 residues. CDR3 amino acids: CAWSSPGQGYEQYF. The CDR3 region has the DNA TGTGCCTGGAGTTCACCGGGACAGGGTTACGAGCAGTACTTC.

The genes are TRBV11-2 and TRBJ2-3; 7 nucleotides agree with TRBD2. V trimming: 5 bases; J trimming: 2 bases; junction bases outside the gene matches: 7. This CDR3 contains 15 residues. CDR1 and CDR2 from the germline V gene are SGHAT and FQNNGV. DNA for the CDR3: TGTGCCAGCAGCGGATTAGCGGGTAACACAGATACGCAGTATTTT. Protein product: CASSGLAGNTDTQYF.

The chain combines TRBV6-5 with TRBJ1-5; 8 bases are a match to TRBD1. V lost 2 bases to trimming and J lost 4 bases; unmatched junction nucleotides: 4. CDR1 MNHEY and CDR2 SVGAGI come from the germline V gene. The CDR3 sequence is 15 residues long. The CDR3 spells CASSYRQGANQPQHF. CDR3 DNA: TGTGCCAGCAGTTACCGCCAGGGGGCTAATCAGCCCCAGCATTTT.

The chain has TRBV18 and TRBJ2-3, with D perhaps TRBD2 (5 bases). V was cut by 3 bases and J by 4 bases, with 11 bases left in between. In germline, CDR1 is KGHSH, CDR2 LQKENI. The CDR3 contains 14 residues. In DNA, the CDR3 is TGTGCCAGCTCACCGGGCCAAGCGGCAGATACGCAGTATTTT. Residues: CASSPGQAADTQYF.

V is TRBV7-8 and J is TRBJ2-1; D perhaps matches TRBD2 (5 bases). Trimming left V 5 bases short and J 2 bases short, with 13 bases between. The germline CDR1 and CDR2 sequences are SGHVS and FQNEAQ. CDR3 length: 15 residues. For the CDR3, the DNA is TGTGCCAGCAGCCCCCCCCGGAGGACCTACAATGAGCAGTTCTTC. Translation gives CASSPPRRTYNEQFF.

The rearrangement links TRBV6-5 to TRBJ1-1; possibly TRBD1 for D (5 bases). The V and J ends lost 6 bases and 5 bases respectively, with 13 bases between them. Germline CDR1 reads MNHEY; CDR2 reads SVGAGI. The CDR3 runs 13 residues. CDR3 in DNA: TGTGCCAGCAGCACAATAAAGGGGACTGAAGCTTTCTTT. It yields the protein CASSTIKGTEAFF.

V and J are TRBV4-1 and TRBJ1-6, with D uncertain. The CDR3 is 18 residues long. Germline V gene sequence: CDR1 MGHRA, CDR2 YSYEKL. The V gene lost 5 bases and the J gene lost 0 bases, with 17 bases spanning the gap. The CDR3 spells CASSFIIFYSSYNSPLHF. Written as DNA, the CDR3 is TGCGCCAGCAGCTTTATCATTTTTTACAGCTCCTATAATTCACCCCTCCACTTT.

J is TRBJ1-2 and V is TRBV5-1; D gene ambiguous. The CDR3 is made up of 13 amino acids. Trimming pared 0 bases from V and 6 bases from J, leaving 9 bases between. From germline, CDR1 is SGHRS and CDR2 YFSETQ. The CDR3, as DNA: TGCGCCAGCAGCTTGGACATCCTCGATGGCTACACCTTC. This gives the protein CASSLDILDGYTF.

This chain connects TRBV5-4 to TRBJ2-1; TRBD1 matches at 9 bases. This CDR3 region has 12 residues. Trimming at V came to 10 bases and at J to 4 bases, leaving 3 bases not matched to a gene. Germline loops: CDR1 SGHNT, CDR2 YYREEE (reference sequence). The CDR3 region is CAEDRGYNEQFF. The CDR3 DNA sequence: TGTGCCGAGGACAGGGGATACAATGAGCAGTTCTTC.

The gene calls are TRBV5-1 and TRBJ1-4; D possibly corresponds to TRBD1 (5 bases). The CDR3 extends over 14 amino acids. CDR1 and CDR2 from the germline V gene are SGHRS and YFSETQ. V lost 5 bases, J lost 0 bases, and 8 bases lay in between. The CDR3 loop is CASRTVATNEKLFF. In DNA, the CDR3 is TGCGCCAGCAGGACAGTCGCAACTAATGAAAAACTGTTTTTT.

The chain recombines TRBV19 with TRBJ1-3, with D perhaps TRBD1 (6 bases). This CDR3 spans 16 amino acids. The germline V gene has CDR1 LNHDA and CDR2 SQIVND (reference sequence). Trimming removed 5 bases at V and 1 base at J, with 15 bases between. CDR3 DNA: TGTGCCAGTAGTTCATTCTTTGACAGGTCTGGAAACACCATATATTTT. Translating gives CASSSFFDRSGNTIYF.